These 20 T cell receptor beta chains share one sample of origin, sequenced in a study of OX40 agonist ivuxolimab in advanced cancers. Profiling relied on immunoSEQ multiplex PCR, and the TCRdb table lists in-frame clones only, not all of them. Here the sample spans tens of thousands of clones, 65% to 85% being singletons. This specimen consisted of CD4+ or CD8+ T cells sorted from blood, obtained in a trial of the OX40 agonist ivuxolimab. The receptors here all came from an adult with an advanced solid tumor such as melanoma, head and neck, liver or kidney cancer.

The rearrangement links TRBV11-2 to TRBJ2-7; D uncertain. This CDR3 contains 14 residues. Looked up from germline, CDR1 is SGHAT and CDR2 is FQNNGV. Trimming cost V 3 bases and J 0 bases, with 9 bases left between them. Here the CDR3 reads CASSFVASSYEQYF. CDR3 nucleotides: TGTGCCAGCAGCTTTGTGGCGAGCTCCTACGAGCAGTACTTC.

The gene calls are TRBV19 and TRBJ2-1, with a weak D call TRBD2 (6 bases). V was trimmed by 5 bases and J by 0 bases, leaving 17 bases between them. This CDR3 has 17 residues. Germline V gene sequence: CDR1 LNHDA, CDR2 SQIVND (reference sequence). CDR3 residues: CASSPTSGDLSYNEQFF. The CDR3 nucleotides are TGTGCCAGTAGTCCAACGTCGGGGGATCTCTCCTACAATGAGCAGTTCTTC.

The gene calls are TRBV7-9 and TRBJ2-7, with 12 bases identical to TRBD2. Trimming at V came to 5 bases and at J to 0 bases, leaving 8 bases not matched to a gene. The CDR3 totals 17 residues. Germline V gene lookup returns CDR1 SEHNR and CDR2 FQNEAQ (reference sequence). The CDR3 nucleotides read TGTGCCAGCAGCCTCGGGACTAGCGGGCTCAGCTCCTACGAGCAGTACTTC. Its protein is CASSLGTSGLSSYEQYF.

This chain uses TRBV28 with TRBJ2-1; 7 bases are a match to TRBD2. The germline gives CDR1 MDHEN, CDR2 SYDVKM. V shed 6 bases, J shed 7 bases, and the junction held 9 bases outside the gene matches. This CDR3 region has 14 residues. The CDR3 nucleotides are TGTGCCAGCAGAGCCGCGGGAGTGGGAAATGAGCAGTTCTTC. Protein sequence: CASRAAGVGNEQFF.

The rearrangement joins TRBV27 to TRBJ2-1; possibly TRBD1 for D (5 bases). This CDR3 has 14 residues. The V gene lost 4 bases and the J gene lost 9 bases, with 16 bases spanning the gap. CDR1 MNHEY and CDR2 SMNVEV come from the germline V gene (reference sequence). CDR3 loop: CASSWGSRVSEQFF. The CDR3 bases are TGTGCCAGCAGTTGGGGTAGCAGGGTAAGTGAGCAGTTCTTC.

The rearrangement links TRBV5-6 to TRBJ1-4; maybe TRBD1 (6 bases). From germline, CDR1 is SGHDT and CDR2 YYEEEE. The V gene lost 4 bases and the J gene lost 7 bases, with 11 bases spanning the gap. The CDR3 is 13 residues long. CDR3 loop: CASSRQGSEKLFF. CDR3 in DNA: TGTGCCAGCAGCAGGCAGGGGAGTGAAAAACTGTTTTTT.

V is TRBV5-1 and J is TRBJ2-7, with D possibly TRBD1 on 6 matching bases. V was cut by 3 bases and J by 0 bases, with 10 bases left in between. The length of the CDR3 is 14 residues. Germline values: CDR1 SGHRS, CDR2 YFSETQ. The CDR3, as DNA: TGCGCCAGCAGCTGGGTGACAGGCTCCTACGAGCAGTACTTC. Its protein product is CASSWVTGSYEQYF. Filled out from reference TRBV5-1 and TRBJ2-7, the complete variable domain reads KAGVTQTPRYLIKTRGQQVTLSCSPISGHRSVSWYQQTPGQGLQFLFEYFSETQRNKGNFPGRFSGRQFSNSRSEMNVSTLELGDSALYLCASSWVTGSYEQYFGPGTRLTVT.

The genes are TRBV7-6 and TRBJ2-3; TRBD1 is a possible D gene (5 bases). Trimming took 1 base from V and 8 from J, leaving 13 bases between them. The CDR3 consists of 14 residues. Germline V gene lookup returns CDR1 SGHVS and CDR2 FNYEAQ. CDR3 DNA: TGTGCCAGCAGCTTAGACCAGGGTCCTGGTACGCAGTATTTT. Encoded protein: CASSLDQGPGTQYF. Based on the CDR3 plus reference TRBV7-6 and TRBJ2-3, the full variable domain is GAGVSQSPRYKVTKRGQDVALRCDPISGHVSLYWYRQALGQGPEFLTYFNYEAQQDKSGLPNDRFSAERPEGSISTLTIQRTEQRDSAMYRCASSLDQGPGTQYFGPGTRLTVL.

This clone qualifies as medium-sized. CDR3 coding DNA: TGTGCCAGTACGACCTATGGGGGAAGCAATCAGCCCCAGCATTTT. Protein product: CASTTYGGSNQPQHF. The chain is built from TRBV19 and TRBJ1-5, with D perhaps matching TRBD1 (5 bases). This CDR3 has 15 residues. The V end was cut by 7 bases, the J end by 1 base, with 14 bases between. Germline-derived CDR1 and CDR2 are LNHDA and SQIVND (reference sequence).

The V and J genes are TRBV19 and TRBJ2-1; D gene ambiguous. Trimming took off 1 base at V and 8 bases at J, with 6 bases between the two ends. The CDR3 is 12 amino acids. Germline CDR1 and CDR2: LNHDA and SQIVND (reference sequence). The CDR3 loop reads CASSIVGYEQFF. In DNA form, the CDR3 reads TGTGCCAGTAGTATAGTGGGGTATGAGCAGTTCTTC.

The rearrangement joins TRBV7-9 to TRBJ2-7; D might be TRBD1 (6 bases). The CDR3 has 14 residues. The V end was cut by 1 base, the J end by 1 base, with 8 bases between. Germline CDR1 is SEHNR and CDR2 is FQNEAQ (reference sequence). CDR3 nucleotides: TGTGCCAGCAGCTTAGAGACAGGATCCTACGAGCAGTACTTC. Encoded protein: CASSLETGSYEQYF.

V is TRBV19 and J is TRBJ2-1; tentatively, D is TRBD1 or TRBD2 (5 bases each). Germline V gene sequence: CDR1 LNHDA, CDR2 SQIVND (reference sequence). This CDR3 comprises 15 residues. Trimming pared 7 bases from V and 7 bases from J, leaving 20 bases between. CDR3 bases: TGTGCCAGTACTCCAGAGGGCTGGGGGTGGAATGAGCAGTTCTTC. Protein sequence: CASTPEGWGWNEQFF.

In this sample, this clone turned up once. The chain combines TRBV7-9 with TRBJ1-4; possibly TRBD1 for D (5 bases). Germline assignment: CDR1 SEHNR and CDR2 FQNEAQ (reference sequence). Between the trimmed V and J ends, which lost 5 bases and 5 bases, there was a span of 9 bases. The CDR3 covers 13 residues. CDR3 in amino acids: CASSDSTNEKLFF. The CDR3 nucleotides are TGTGCCAGCAGCGACAGTACAAATGAAAAACTGTTTTTT.

V and J are TRBV7-3 and TRBJ1-2; 7 bases match TRBD1. The CDR3 has 13 residues. The germline V gene has CDR1 SGHTA and CDR2 FQGTGA. V dropped 2 bases and J dropped 5; count of bases not matched to a gene: 2. CDR3 nucleotide sequence: TGTGCCAGCAGCTTACGACAGGGTTATGGCTACACCTTC. Encoded protein: CASSLRQGYGYTF.

This clone was seen only once. V usage is TRBV28 and J usage is TRBJ2-5; TRBD2 might be the D (5 bases). Germline CDR1 is MDHEN and CDR2 is SYDVKM. Trimming stripped 1 base from V and 10 bases from J, with 22 bases between. This CDR3 is built from 16 residues. CDR3 residues: CASSLSPNTPAEGQYF. In nucleotides, the CDR3 is TGTGCCAGCAGTTTATCCCCGAACACACCGGCAGAGGGCCAGTACTTC.

The rearrangement uses TRBV9 and TRBJ1-3; weak D call: TRBD1 (5 bases). Germline V CDR1 and CDR2: SGDLS, YYNGEE. V was cut by 2 bases and J by 0 bases, with 15 bases left in between. This CDR3 is built from 17 residues. CDR3 in amino acids: CASSVPRSGGSGNTIYF. DNA of the CDR3: TGTGCCAGCAGCGTTCCCAGGAGTGGGGGCTCTGGAAACACCATATATTTT.

The CDR3 reads CASSFGSSSYEQYF. The CDR3 region has the DNA TGTGCCAGCAGTTTCGGATCAAGCTCCTACGAGCAGTACTTC. The chain recombines TRBV27 with TRBJ2-7; no clear D gene. CDR1 and CDR2 (germline): MNHEY, SMNVEV (reference sequence). This CDR3 contains 14 residues. The ends were cut back, 3 bases at V and 0 bases at J, with 9 bases in the middle.

This clone showed up just a few times. The V call is TRBV4-1, the J call TRBJ1-5; D perhaps matches TRBD1 (6 bases). Trimming removed 4 bases from V and 5 bases from J, with 12 bases in between. The CDR3 length is 14 residues. CDR1 and CDR2 from the germline V gene are MGHRA and YSYEKL. This chain's CDR3 is CASSPQGWDQPQHF. The CDR3 region has the DNA TGCGCCAGCAGCCCACAGGGTTGGGATCAGCCCCAGCATTTT.

On this clone itself: Compared with germline, one end of the junction differs, possibly owing to a read error. The chain uses TRBV5-4 and TRBJ1-3; the D gene is possibly TRBD1 (6 bases). Germline V lookup: CDR1 SGHNT, CDR2 YYREEE (reference sequence). The CDR3 covers 15 residues. The CDR3 nucleotides read TGCGCCAGCAGCCCACAGGGTTTTGATGGAAACACCATATATTTT. Amino acid sequence: CASSPQGFDGNTIYF. The full variable domain, rest sourced from reference TRBV5-4 and TRBJ1-3, is ETGVTQSPTHLIKTRGQQVTLRCSSQSGHNTVSWYQQALGQGPQFIFQYYREEENGRGNFPPRFSGLQFPNYSSELNVNALELDDSALYLCASSPQGFDGNTIYFGEGSWLTVV.

The chain links TRBV7-9 to TRBJ2-6; 9 nucleotides match TRBD1. The CDR3 runs to 19 residues. The germline CDR1 and CDR2 sequences are SEHNR and FQNEAQ (reference sequence). The J segment lost 2 bases and the V segment lost 4 bases, leaving 12 bases of the junction unmatched. DNA for the CDR3: TGTGCCAGCAGCTCTCGACCGGGACAGGGTTCAGCTGGGGCCAACGTCCTGACTTTC. Translated, it gives CASSSRPGQGSAGANVLTF.